Following are 16 T cell receptor beta chains from one sample sequenced in a study of CD8+ T cells in alopecia areata. RNA extraction and reverse transcription yielded cDNA as sequencing template. The table came from immunoSEQ multiplex PCR; TCRdb's copy has only in-frame clones and leaves some out. The profile shows about 210,000 clones, 50% to 75% of them singletons. Treatment in this sample: oral pan-JAK inhibitor, 5-10 mg twice daily. Sequenced here: CD4+ T cells sorted from blood, sampled at week 4, from a patient treated with tofacitinib. These receptors all come from a human donor with alopecia areata.

The V gene is TRBV29-1, the J gene TRBJ2-2; tentatively, D is TRBD1 (5 bases). CDR1 and CDR2 (germline): SQVTM, ANQGSEA. The CDR3 spans 13 residues. V lost 1 base and J 4 bases, leaving 7 bases between the germline ends. The CDR3 DNA reads TGCAGCGTTGAAGGCAGGGTCACCGGGGAGCTGTTTTTT. Translating gives CSVEGRVTGELFF.

The chain recombines TRBV5-1 with TRBJ2-5; 8 nucleotides line up with TRBD1. This CDR3 comprises 14 residues. Germline CDR1 SGHRS, CDR2 YFSETQ. V was pared by 2 bases and J by 5 bases, with 5 bases of the junction left unmatched. The CDR3 sequence is CASSFVTGGETQYF. CDR3 in DNA: TGCGCCAGCAGCTTCGTCACAGGGGGGGAGACCCAGTACTTC.

The gene calls are TRBV9 and TRBJ2-7; D not resolved. Trimming left V 4 bases short and J 5 bases short, with 13 bases between. CDR1 and CDR2 from the germline V gene are SGDLS and YYNGEE. The CDR3 totals 13 residues. The CDR3 is CASSSGLLDEQYF. The CDR3 coding sequence is TGTGCCAGCAGCTCGGGCCTTCTCGACGAGCAGTACTTC.

This clone has at least ten counts. The DNA of the CDR3 is TGTGCCAGTTTAGCGGGGGGAACGAACACCGGGGAGCTGTTTTTT. This codes for CASLAGGTNTGELFF. The genes are TRBV2 and TRBJ2-2; 10 nucleotides align to TRBD2. The junction had 4 bases not matched to a gene; V was cut back by 9 bases and J by 0 bases. The germline V gene has CDR1 SNHLY and CDR2 FYNNEI. This CDR3 comprises 15 residues. Complete variable domain (other parts from reference TRBV2 and TRBJ2-2): EPEVTQTPSHQVTQMGQEVILRCVPISNHLYFYWYRQILGQKVEFLVSFYNNEISEKSEIFDDQFSVERPDGSNFTLKIRSTKLEDSAMYFCASLAGGTNTGELFFGEGSRLTVL.

This sequence joins TRBV6-6 and TRBJ2-1; D not resolved. V lost 2 bases and J 7 bases, leaving 9 bases between the germline ends. There are 13 residues in the CDR3. In germline, CDR1 is MNHNY, CDR2 SVGAGI (reference sequence). The CDR3 DNA sequence: TGTGCCAGCAGTTACGGCGTTACTAATGAGCAGTTCTTC. Residues: CASSYGVTNEQFF.

This clone was seen just once. The CDR3: CASSVSRGPPGETQYF. CDR3 bases: TGTGCCAGCAGTGTAAGTCGTGGTCCCCCGGGAGAGACCCAGTACTTC. This chain uses TRBV2 with TRBJ2-5, with D unresolved. The germline V gene encodes CDR1 SNHLY and CDR2 FYNNEI. V was pared by 4 bases and J by 4 bases, with 19 bases between. There are 16 residues in the CDR3. Looking up the rest from reference TRBV2 and TRBJ2-5 gives the full variable domain: EPEVTQTPSHQVTQMGQEVILRCVPISNHLYFYWYRQILGQKVEFLVSFYNNEISEKSEIFDDQFSVERPDGSNFTLKIRSTKLEDSAMYFCASSVSRGPPGETQYFGPGTRLLVL.

The V call is TRBV29-1, the J call TRBJ2-5; TRBD1 is a possible D gene (6 bases). Per the germline V gene, CDR1 is SQVTM and CDR2 is ANQGSEA. The CDR3 is 13 residues long. Trimming cost V 4 bases and J 1 base, with 10 bases left between them. This chain's CDR3 is CSVGGLTQETQYF. In nucleotides, the CDR3 is TGCAGCGTTGGGGGGCTGACCCAAGAGACCCAGTACTTC.

This clone was observed once. The genes are TRBV30 and TRBJ1-1, with TRBD1 as a possible D gene (6 bases). Germline V gives CDR1 GTSNPN, CDR2 SVGIG (reference sequence). The V end was cut by 3 bases, the J end by 5 bases, with 13 bases between. This CDR3 is built from 13 residues. CDR3 in amino acids: CAWSQQGGTEAFF. The CDR3 DNA is TGTGCCTGGAGCCAACAAGGGGGGACTGAAGCTTTCTTT.

The chain combines TRBV6-5 with TRBJ2-7; TRBD2 might be the D (6 bases). The germline V gene has CDR1 MNHEY and CDR2 SVGAGI. V was shortened by 6 bases and J by 3 bases, with 18 bases between the two germline ends. CDR3 size: 15 residues. The CDR3 here is CASRTPGGGLYEQYF. The CDR3 DNA follows: TGTGCCAGCAGAACACCAGGAGGAGGGCTCTACGAGCAGTACTTC.

This sequence joins TRBV5-4 and TRBJ1-5; 8 nucleotides align to TRBD1. Germline CDR1 and CDR2: SGHNT and YYREEE (reference sequence). J lost 6 bases, V lost 2 bases, and 4 bases had no gene match. The CDR3 length is 14 residues. DNA for the CDR3: TGTGCCAGCAGCTTTCAGGGGGCTGGTCAGCCCCAGCATTTT. Its protein product is CASSFQGAGQPQHF.

The rearrangement joins TRBV29-1 to TRBJ2-7, with 9 bases identical to TRBD2. Trimming took 7 bases from V and 5 from J; bases not matched to a gene: 3. The CDR3 runs to 11 residues. Germline V lookup: CDR1 SQVTM, CDR2 ANQGSEA. For the CDR3, the DNA is TGCAGCGGGAGACTAGCGGACGAGCAGTACTTC. This sequence encodes CSGRLADEQYF.

V usage is TRBV2 and J usage is TRBJ2-5, with TRBD2 identical over 14 bases. The CDR3 length is 13 residues. From germline, CDR1 is SNHLY and CDR2 FYNNEI. V trimming: 11 bases; J trimming: 6 bases; junction bases outside the gene matches: 5. The CDR3 is CAWGLAGVKTQYF. CDR3 nucleotide sequence: TGTGCCTGGGGACTAGCGGGGGTAAAGACCCAGTACTTC.

This clone appeared once. The V and J genes are TRBV4-1 and TRBJ1-5, with D possibly matching TRBD1 (5 bases). Trimming removed 0 bases at V and 6 bases at J, with 12 bases between. CDR1 and CDR2 (germline): MGHRA, YSYEKL. The CDR3 runs 15 residues. For the CDR3, the DNA is TGCGCCAGCAGCCAAGATGGGACTCGGGGTCAGCCCCAGCATTTT. Translation gives CASSQDGTRGQPQHF.

The V and J genes are TRBV7-2 and TRBJ2-3, with no clear D. With 5 bases removed from V and 2 bases from J, the gap between germline ends came to 5 bases. Germline V CDR1 and CDR2: SGHTA, FQGNSA. This CDR3 is 12 amino acids long. CDR3 protein: CASSPFTDTQYF. The DNA of the CDR3 is TGTGCCAGCAGCCCGTTCACAGATACGCAGTATTTT.

This clone was observed once. The V gene is TRBV2, the J gene TRBJ1-2, with 7 positions matching TRBD1. Germline loops: CDR1 SNHLY, CDR2 FYNNEI. The length of the CDR3 is 13 residues. J gave up 8 bases and V 6 bases, and 9 bases lay outside the gene matches. CDR3 bases: TGTGCCAGCAGGGGAGACAGGGTGGGCGGCTACACCTTC. This sequence encodes CASRGDRVGGYTF.

This chain connects TRBV9 to TRBJ2-2; 7 bases map to TRBD2. Germline V gives CDR1 SGDLS, CDR2 YYNGEE. This CDR3 spans 16 amino acids. J lost 1 base, V lost 0 bases, and 3 bases had no gene match. The CDR3 spells CASSVEAGKNTGELFF. In DNA, the CDR3 is TGTGCCAGCAGCGTAGAAGCGGGGAAGAACACCGGGGAGCTGTTTTTT.